This TCR beta chain was identified during a study of T cells expressing NK-cell markers. Study summary: Among the eight sequenced donors, seven tested HCMV-seropositive and one tested seronegative. General observations from the study: Dominant NKG2C+ clonotypes accounted for about 1.0-8% of CD8+ T cells in about 6 donors. Four donors likewise had their CD3+CD56-NKG2C+ fraction led by these clonotypes.

TCRdb re-called the 5' RACE reads; one entry per CDR3 protein, DNA not given. The specimen's table records a few hundred thousand distinct CDR3 sequences. A note on this clonotype: Its antigen is as yet unknown.

The CDR3 is 15 residues long. From germline, CDR1 is MNHNS and CDR2 SASEGT. The chain combines TRBV6-1 with TRBJ1-1. This TCR came from a man aged 18-75 years in good health. Input material: blood T cells: a sorted CD56 or NKG2C T cell subset, CD4+ or CD8+ T cells, or bulk PBMC T cells (not recorded which). The CDR3 spells CASRNQTRILTEAFF.